The 25 T cell receptor beta chains reported below all come from one sample, sequenced in a study of blood T cell repertoires in COVID-19. Profiled with immunoSEQ multiplex PCR; TCRdb holds only in-frame clones, not every one. Here the sample spans under 300,000 clones, 86% being singletons. The sample consisted of PBMCs or T cells enriched from blood (not recorded which). The receptors originated from a woman in her thirties or forties with acute COVID-19.

The rearrangement links TRBV24-1 to TRBJ2-5; D possibly corresponds to TRBD1 (6 bases). The CDR3 length is 15 residues. V was clipped by 0 bases and J by 7 bases, with 14 bases between them. From germline, CDR1 is KGHDR and CDR2 SFDVKD. CDR3 amino acids: CATSDLKGARGTQYF. The DNA of the CDR3 is TGTGCCACCAGTGATTTGAAAGGGGCCAGGGGGACCCAGTACTTC.

The chain combines TRBV24-1 with TRBJ2-1; maybe TRBD2 (7 bases). Trimming left V 2 bases short and J 2 bases short, with 12 bases between. Per the germline V gene, CDR1 is KGHDR and CDR2 is SFDVKD. The CDR3 has 16 residues. The CDR3 DNA reads as TGTGCCACCAGTGATTCAAGGGGGAGGGCCTACAATGAGCAGTTCTTC. This gives the protein CATSDSRGRAYNEQFF.

The V call is TRBV10-3, the J call TRBJ2-2, with 13 nucleotides matching TRBD2. Looked up from germline, CDR1 is ENHRY and CDR2 is SYGVKD. This CDR3 region has 16 residues. J lost 8 bases, V lost 2 bases, and 5 bases had no gene match. CDR3 sequence (DNA): TGTGCCATCAGTGAGGGGACTAGCGGGACCGTTGGGGAGCTGTTTTTT. Encoded protein: CAISEGTSGTVGELFF.

This clone was detected once. The CDR3 nucleotides are TGTGCCACCAGCAGAGATACAGGGGCCACAGATACGCAGTATTTT. Its protein product is CATSRDTGATDTQYF. V usage is TRBV15 and J usage is TRBJ2-3; the match to TRBD1 covers 7 bases. Germline V CDR1 and CDR2: LNHNV, YYDKDF (reference sequence). The CDR3 has 15 residues. The J segment lost 2 bases and the V segment lost 0 bases, leaving 2 bases of the junction unmatched.

This clone was seen only a few times. V is TRBV15 and J is TRBJ2-7, with 10 nucleotides matching TRBD2. Germline CDR1 LNHNV, CDR2 YYDKDF (reference sequence). V gave up 0 bases and J gave up 2 bases; unmatched junction bases: 4. The CDR3 runs 16 residues. The CDR3 region is CATSRDTLAGTYEQYF. The CDR3 coding sequence is TGTGCCACCAGCAGAGATACACTAGCGGGGACCTACGAGCAGTACTTC. Based on the CDR3 plus reference TRBV15 and TRBJ2-7, the full variable domain is DAMVIQNPRYQVTQFGKPVTLSCSQTLNHNVMYWYQQKSSQAPKLLFHYYDKDFNNEADTPDNFQSRRPNTSFCFLDIRSPGLGDTAMYLCATSRDTLAGTYEQYFGPGTRLTVT.

A remark on this clone: This sample also contains other DNA sequences that code for the same CDR3. The V gene is TRBV10-1, the J gene TRBJ2-3; TRBD2 aligns across 10 bases. V shed 6 bases and J 3 bases; nucleotides not matched to a gene: 3. CDR3 length equals 14 residues. Germline CDR1 WNHNN, CDR2 SYGVQD (reference sequence). The CDR3 is CASSLAGETDTQYF. The CDR3 DNA follows: TGCGCCAGCAGCCTAGCGGGAGAGACAGATACGCAGTATTTT.

The rearrangement joins TRBV6-5 to TRBJ2-7; 7 bases are a match to TRBD1. The J segment lost 3 bases and the V segment lost 6 bases, leaving 11 bases of the junction unmatched. The CDR3 runs 15 residues. CDR1 and CDR2 from the germline V gene are MNHEY and SVGAGI. The CDR3 DNA is TGTGCCAGCAGAACCGGGACAGAAAGCCTCTACGAGCAGTACTTC. Translation gives CASRTGTESLYEQYF.

About this clone: The junction departs from germline at one end; a sequencing error may be responsible. The chain has TRBV29-1 and TRBJ1-1, with D tentatively TRBD1 (5 bases). The CDR3 is 12 amino acids. Germline loops: CDR1 SQVTM, CDR2 ANQGSEA. The CDR3 bases are TGCAGCGTTGCCAGCGGGATGGGGGAGGGTAGCTTT. It codes for CSVASGMGEGSF.

The CDR3 spells CASSKFVRDPLHEQYF. The CDR3 DNA reads as TGTGCCAGCAGCAAGTTCGTCAGGGATCCCCTTCACGAGCAGTACTTC. The chain combines TRBV21-1 with TRBJ2-7; TRBD1 is the table's D call, not checked against the DNA. TRBV21-1 is shown as a pseudogene. The length of the CDR3 is 16 residues.

This clone has only one observation. At one end, the junction sequence differs from germline, possibly due to a read error. The chain carries TRBV2 and TRBJ2-1; 7 nucleotides agree with TRBD2. Germline CDR1 reads SNHLY; CDR2 reads FYNNEI. The CDR3 covers 17 residues. The CDR3 region is CASSEGGSAGDYNEQFF. The CDR3, as DNA: TGTGCCAGCAGCGAAGGAGGGTCCGCGGGAGACTACAATGAGCAGTTCTTC.

The chain has TRBV27 and TRBJ2-1; D is possibly TRBD2 (6 bases). Trimming removed 5 bases from V and 7 bases from J, with 18 bases in between. The CDR3 is made up of 15 amino acids. The germline CDR1 and CDR2 sequences are MNHEY and SMNVEV (reference sequence). Here the CDR3 DNA reads TGTGCCAGCAGTAATCTCGGGCGGGAACAGAATGAGCAGTTCTTC. Protein: CASSNLGREQNEQFF.

The genes are TRBV6-6 and TRBJ2-7; 7 nucleotides agree with TRBD1. The CDR3 sequence is 17 residues long. Germline trimming cut 5 bases from V and 3 bases from J; bases unmatched to any gene: 16. Per the germline V gene, CDR1 is MNHNY and CDR2 is SVGAGI (reference sequence). The CDR3 DNA reads TGTGCCAGCAGTAGATACCCGGAAGAGACAGGGATCTACGAGCAGTACTTC. Residues: CASSRYPEETGIYEQYF.

The V call is TRBV11-2, the J call TRBJ2-2, with D hard to call. The V end was cut by 6 bases, the J end by 0 bases, with 14 bases between. CDR1 is SGHAT and CDR2 is FQNNGV in the germline V gene. The CDR3 is 16 amino acids. The CDR3 here is CASRPYQRANTGELFF. As DNA, the CDR3 is TGTGCCAGCAGACCCTATCAAAGAGCGAACACCGGGGAGCTGTTTTTT.

The chain employs TRBV11-3 and TRBJ2-1, with 11 nucleotides matching TRBD2. Trimming at V came to 5 bases and at J to 4 bases, leaving 4 bases not matched to a gene. The CDR3 is 15 amino acids. Germline V gene sequence: CDR1 SGHNT, CDR2 YENEEA. Written as DNA, the CDR3 is TGTGCCAGCAGCACGCGACTAGCGGGATACAATGAGCAGTTCTTC. Protein sequence: CASSTRLAGYNEQFF.

The chain has TRBV19 and TRBJ2-5; 8 bases map to TRBD2. Trimming cost V 6 bases and J 5 bases; bases outside gene matches: 8. CDR3 length: 14 residues. CDR1 is LNHDA, CDR2 SQIVND, per germline (reference sequence). The CDR3 sequence: CASRQAGALETQYF. The CDR3, as DNA: TGTGCCAGTAGACAAGCGGGGGCCTTGGAGACCCAGTACTTC.

The V and J genes are TRBV7-2 and TRBJ1-3; D is unclear. The V and J ends lost 6 bases and 0 bases respectively, with 6 bases between them. CDR1 and CDR2 (germline): SGHTA, FQGNSA. There are 13 residues in the CDR3. The CDR3 bases are TGTGCCAGCAGTCGGAGCTCTGGAAACACCATATATTTT. The encoded protein is CASSRSSGNTIYF.

CDR3 region: CASKREREIDEQFF. The CDR3 DNA reads TGTGCCAGTAAACGGGAGCGGGAGATCGATGAGCAGTTCTTC. The V and J genes are TRBV19 and TRBJ2-1; 8 positions agree with TRBD2. CDR3 length equals 14 residues. The V gene's germline CDR1 is LNHDA and CDR2 SQIVND (reference sequence). The trim removed 7 bases at V and 8 bases at J, leaving 10 bases unmatched. Full variable domain (outside the CDR3, taken from reference TRBV19 and TRBJ2-1): DGGITQSPKYLFRKEGQNVTLSCEQNLNHDAMYWYRQDPGQGLRLIYYSQIVNDFQKGDIAEGYSVSREKKESFPLTVTSAQKNPTAFYLCASKREREIDEQFFGPGTRLTVL.

The CDR3 DNA reads TGTGCCAGCAGTGAATGGACTAGCGGGAGGGCCATCCAGTTCTTC. It codes for CASSEWTSGRAIQFF. The chain uses TRBV2 and TRBJ2-1; TRBD2 aligns across 15 bases. V shed 2 bases, J shed 13 bases, and the junction held 6 bases outside the gene matches. From germline, CDR1 is SNHLY and CDR2 FYNNEI. The length of the CDR3 is 15 residues. Complete variable domain (other parts from reference TRBV2 and TRBJ2-1): EPEVTQTPSHQVTQMGQEVILRCVPISNHLYFYWYRQILGQKVEFLVSFYNNEISEKSEIFDDQFSVERPDGSNFTLKIRSTKLEDSAMYFCASSEWTSGRAIQFFGPGTRLTVL.

The V call is TRBV24-1, the J call TRBJ1-4, with 7 bases fitting TRBD1. CDR1 is KGHDR and CDR2 is SFDVKD in the germline V gene. The CDR3 spans 18 residues. With V trimmed by 0 bases and J by 5 bases, 11 bases remained unmatched. CDR3 amino acids: CATSDLLLRGTANEKLFF. CDR3 coding DNA: TGTGCCACCAGTGATTTGCTCCTCCGGGGGACAGCGAATGAAAAACTGTTTTTT.

Only a few counts were recorded for this clone. This rearrangement joins TRBV7-9 to TRBJ1-1; D remains unclear. Germline CDR1 SEHNR, CDR2 FQNEAQ (reference sequence). CDR3 length equals 13 residues. V lost 1 base to trimming and J lost 7 bases, with 10 bases between them. CDR3: CASSLGGQREAFF. The CDR3 DNA reads TGTGCCAGCAGCTTAGGAGGGCAACGTGAAGCTTTCTTT.

The chain uses TRBV19 and TRBJ1-2; D might be TRBD1 (6 bases). This CDR3 contains 15 residues. V was cut by 5 bases and J by 3 bases, with 16 bases left in between. Germline CDR1 reads LNHDA; CDR2 reads SQIVND (reference sequence). CDR3: CASSYDGQQDYGYTF. Written as DNA, the CDR3 is TGTGCCAGTAGTTACGACGGACAGCAAGACTATGGCTACACCTTC. The entire variable domain, with the rest obtained from reference TRBV19 and TRBJ1-2, is as follows: DGGITQSPKYLFRKEGQNVTLSCEQNLNHDAMYWYRQDPGQGLRLIYYSQIVNDFQKGDIAEGYSVSREKKESFPLTVTSAQKNPTAFYLCASSYDGQQDYGYTFGSGTRLTVV.

The gene calls are TRBV29-1 and TRBJ1-1; the D gene is possibly TRBD1 (5 bases). The V end lost 5 bases, the J end lost 10 bases, and 17 bases lay between the germline ends. Germline V gene sequence: CDR1 SQVTM, CDR2 ANQGSEA. CDR3 length: 12 residues. CDR3 bases: TGCAGCGTTCCGAAGGGGCCGAACGGAGCTTTCTTT. It translates to CSVPKGPNGAFF.

The rearrangement joins TRBV7-8 to TRBJ1-2; 7 nucleotides align to TRBD1. The CDR3 spans 16 residues. Germline loops: CDR1 SGHVS, CDR2 FQNEAQ. With 2 bases clipped from V and 0 bases from J, the junction kept 6 bases outside the gene matches. The CDR3 DNA reads as TGTGCCAGCAGCTTATTTGCGACAGGGACTAACTATGGCTACACCTTC. This sequence encodes CASSLFATGTNYGYTF.

CDR3 DNA: TGTGCCACCAGTGATGCAGGGGAAGGGCAGCCCCAGCATTTT. Translating gives CATSDAGEGQPQHF. This sequence joins TRBV24-1 and TRBJ1-5; perhaps TRBD1 as D (6 bases). Trimming pared 3 bases from V and 7 bases from J, leaving 12 bases between. This CDR3 region has 14 residues. Germline CDR1 and CDR2: KGHDR and SFDVKD.

This chain joins TRBV2 and TRBJ2-5; TRBD1 matches 7 bases. The CDR3 length is 13 residues. V shed 6 bases, J shed 2 bases, and the junction held 3 bases outside the gene matches. Germline-derived CDR1 and CDR2 are SNHLY and FYNNEI. CDR3 amino acids: CASRQDRQETQYF. CDR3 in DNA: TGTGCCAGCAGACAGGACAGGCAAGAGACCCAGTACTTC.